The 14 T cell receptor beta chains listed next were all sequenced from one sample in a study of T cell responses to AZD1222 COVID-19 vaccine. Profiling relied on immunoSEQ multiplex PCR, and the TCRdb table lists in-frame clones only, not all of them. The repertoire consists of more than 100,000 clones, with 87% occurring once and the leading ten covering roughly a tenth. The specimen was peripheral blood, collected on day 0 of AZD1222 vaccination. The receptors originated from an adult in good health.

This chain links TRBV4-1 with TRBJ1-4; 7 bases match TRBD1. Germline CDR1 MGHRA, CDR2 YSYEKL. After removal of 4 bases from V and 5 bases from J, the junction contained 19 bases not matched to a gene. The CDR3 contains 19 residues. Here the CDR3 reads CASSLRRPADREENEKLFF. CDR3 DNA: TGCGCCAGCAGCCTCCGAAGGCCCGCCGACAGGGAAGAGAATGAAAAACTGTTTTTT.

The J gene is TRBJ2-3, the V gene TRBV6-1, with D uncertain. Germline CDR1 MNHNS, CDR2 SASEGT. This CDR3 is built from 17 residues. V was pared by 1 base and J by 0 bases, with 14 bases between. CDR3 nucleotides: TGTGCCAGCAGTGAAGGTTTCAAGGGTACTAGCACAGATACGCAGTATTTT. It encodes CASSEGFKGTSTDTQYF.

J is TRBJ2-7 and V is TRBV28; 7 bases align to TRBD2. V gave up 5 bases and J gave up 3 bases; unmatched junction bases: 16. Germline CDR1 reads MDHEN; CDR2 reads SYDVKM. The CDR3 runs 17 residues. The CDR3 bases are TGTGCCAGCAGTCCCAAAAGTGCTCGGGGGGAGGGCTACGAGCAGTACTTC. This codes for CASSPKSARGEGYEQYF.

This rearrangement joins TRBV14 to TRBJ1-1; D unclear. Germline values: CDR1 SGHDN, CDR2 FVKESK. V was cut by 4 bases and J by 3 bases, with 12 bases left in between. The CDR3 consists of 14 residues. The CDR3 loop reads CASSPLGVDTEAFF. The CDR3 DNA follows: TGTGCCAGCAGCCCCCTCGGTGTCGACACTGAAGCTTTCTTT.

The chain links TRBV29-1 to TRBJ1-1; D is perhaps TRBD1 (6 bases). The V gene lost 2 bases and the J gene lost 7 bases, with 14 bases spanning the gap. Germline V lookup: CDR1 SQVTM, CDR2 ANQGSEA. CDR3 length equals 13 residues. The CDR3 DNA sequence: TGCAGCGTTGAATTAGGGCAGGGGAATGAAGCTTTCTTT. This codes for CSVELGQGNEAFF.

The chain has TRBV7-9 and TRBJ1-2; D ambiguous. Trimming left V 1 base short and J 0 bases short, with 6 bases between. This CDR3 region has 14 residues. The V gene's germline CDR1 is SEHNR and CDR2 FQNEAQ (reference sequence). The CDR3, as DNA: TGTGCCAGCAGCTTAGGCACTACTAACTATGGCTACACCTTC. Translating it yields CASSLGTTNYGYTF.

CDR3 nucleotide sequence: TGTGCCAGCAGCCCTGGCGGGGGAGGCACAGATACGCAGTATTTT. Protein sequence: CASSPGGGGTDTQYF. The genes are TRBV11-1 and TRBJ2-3, with TRBD2 identical over 7 bases. The CDR3 is 15 residues long. V lost 5 bases to trimming and J lost 1 base; unmatched junction nucleotides: 6. From germline, CDR1 is SGHAT and CDR2 FQDESV (reference sequence).

A remark on this clone: An end of the junction differs from the germline gene, which may be a read error. This chain joins TRBV5-1 and TRBJ2-3; D unresolved. The CDR3 sequence is 12 residues long. CDR1 is SGHRS, CDR2 YFSETQ, per germline. The CDR3 sequence is CASSPQADKQYF. The CDR3 bases are TGCGCCAGCAGCCCCCAGGCGGATAAGCAGTATTTT.

V is TRBV7-9 and J is TRBJ2-4; TRBD1 aligns across 8 bases. This CDR3 has 18 amino acids. The junction had 13 bases not matched to a gene; V was cut back by 5 bases and J by 1 base. Germline V gene sequence: CDR1 SEHNR, CDR2 FQNEAQ (reference sequence). The CDR3 sequence: CASSQQTTGGFAKNIQYF. The CDR3 nucleotides read TGTGCCAGCAGCCAACAGACAACAGGGGGTTTTGCCAAAAACATTCAGTACTTC.

CDR3 residues: CASSLRGEATNEKLFF. The CDR3 DNA reads TGTGCCAGCAGTTTACGCGGGGAGGCAACTAATGAAAAACTGTTTTTT. The chain uses TRBV28 and TRBJ1-4; D remains unclear. This CDR3 is built from 16 residues. Germline CDR1 reads MDHEN; CDR2 reads SYDVKM. V lost 2 bases and J 0 bases, leaving 10 bases between the germline ends.

The chain recombines TRBV9 with TRBJ2-3; TRBD1 might be the D (5 bases). V dropped 0 bases and J dropped 1 base, with 12 bases sitting between them. There are 16 residues in the CDR3. The germline V gene has CDR1 SGDLS and CDR2 YYNGEE. CDR3 sequence (DNA): TGTGCCAGCAGCGTAGGCCAGGGCACTGGCACAGATACGCAGTATTTT. This codes for CASSVGQGTGTDTQYF.

The V gene is TRBV7-2, the J gene TRBJ2-7; D unresolved. Germline CDR1 reads SGHTA; CDR2 reads FQGNSA. The CDR3 extends over 13 amino acids. Trimming left V 1 base short and J 4 bases short, with 8 bases between. As DNA, the CDR3 is TGTGCCAGCAGCTTAGAAGCTAGGTACGAGCAGTACTTC. Translating it yields CASSLEARYEQYF.

The rearrangement uses TRBV11-3 and TRBJ1-1; maybe TRBD1 (6 bases). CDR1 and CDR2 (germline): SGHNT, YENEEA. This CDR3 region has 13 residues. The V and J ends lost 1 base and 5 bases respectively, with 8 bases between them. The CDR3 here is CASSLGQGTEAFF. The CDR3 DNA reads as TGTGCCAGCAGCTTAGGGCAGGGGACTGAAGCTTTCTTT.

The chain employs TRBV6-5 and TRBJ2-1; D not certain. V lost 6 bases and J 0 bases, leaving 12 bases between the germline ends. The germline V gene has CDR1 MNHEY and CDR2 SVGAGI. The CDR3 has 15 residues. The CDR3 sequence: CASRDTQSSYNEQFF. The CDR3 DNA reads as TGTGCCAGCAGGGATACACAGAGCTCCTACAATGAGCAGTTCTTC.